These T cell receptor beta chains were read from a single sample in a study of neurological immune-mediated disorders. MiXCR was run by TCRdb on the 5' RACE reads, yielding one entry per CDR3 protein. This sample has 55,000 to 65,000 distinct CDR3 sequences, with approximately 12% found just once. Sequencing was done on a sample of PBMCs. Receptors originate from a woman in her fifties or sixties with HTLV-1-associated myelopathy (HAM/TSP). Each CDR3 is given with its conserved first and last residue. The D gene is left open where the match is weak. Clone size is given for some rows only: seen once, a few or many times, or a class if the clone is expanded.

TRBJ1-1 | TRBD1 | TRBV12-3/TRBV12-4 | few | TGTGCCAGCGGGGACAGCATGAACACTGAAGCTTTCTTT | CASGDSMNTEAFF
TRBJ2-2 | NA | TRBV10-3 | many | TGTGCCATCGGAGGGGCTGGCACCGGGGAGCTGTTTTTT | CAIGGAGTGELFF
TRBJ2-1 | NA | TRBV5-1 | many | TGCGCCAGCAGCCAACCAGGGGCCGCATCAGGTGAGCAGTTCTTC | CASSQPGAASGEQFF
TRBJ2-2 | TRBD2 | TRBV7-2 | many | TGTGCCAGCAGCTTAGCACTAGCGGGAGTGGGGACCGGGGAGCTGTTTTTT | CASSLALAGVGTGELFF
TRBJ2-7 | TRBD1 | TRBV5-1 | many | TGCGCCAGCAGCTTGGCGGACAGGGGGCAGGGAGAGCAGTACTTC | CASSLADRGQGEQYF
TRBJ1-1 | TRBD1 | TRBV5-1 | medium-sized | TGCGCCAGCAGCTCCAAAGGGGGCAGGGGCACTGAAGCTTTCTTT | CASSSKGGRGTEAFF
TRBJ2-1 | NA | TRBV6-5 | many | TGTGCCAGCAGCCCCAGGACCCCCGCCTACAATGAGCAGTTCTTC | CASSPRTPAYNEQFF
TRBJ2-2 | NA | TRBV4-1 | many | TGCGCCAGCAGCCAAGTTAGGAGTTCGAACACCGGGGAGCTGTTTTTT | CASSQVRSSNTGELFF
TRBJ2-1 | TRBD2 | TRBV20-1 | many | TGCAGTGCTTACGGACTAGCGGGAGACCTCAATGAGCAGTTCTTC | CSAYGLAGDLNEQFF
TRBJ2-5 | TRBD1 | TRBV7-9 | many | TGTGCCAGCAGCCTCCGACAGGGATCAAGTGGCGAGACCCAGTACTTC | CASSLRQGSSGETQYF
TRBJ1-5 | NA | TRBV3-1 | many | TGTGCCAGCAGCCAAGGGACGGATTATCAGCCCCAGCATTTT | CASSQGTDYQPQHF
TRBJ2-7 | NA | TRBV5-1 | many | TGCGCCAGCAGCTTGGGGGCTGACAGTTACGAGCAGTACTTC | CASSLGADSYEQYF
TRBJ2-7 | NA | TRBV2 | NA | TGTGCCAGCAAATTGGACAACAAATACGAGCAGTACTTC | CASKLDNKYEQYF
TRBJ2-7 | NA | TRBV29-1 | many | TGCAGCGTTGAATGGGCAGGGGCGGCCCACGAGCAGTACTTC | CSVEWAGAAHEQYF
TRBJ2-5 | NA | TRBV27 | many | TGTGCCAGCAGAAGTGCGGAGATGGGACGAAGCCAAGAGACCCAGTACTTC | CASRSAEMGRSQETQYF
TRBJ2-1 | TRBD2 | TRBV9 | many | TGTGCCAGCAGCGTACAGACTAGCGGGAGGAACGAGCAGTTCTTC | CASSVQTSGRNEQFF
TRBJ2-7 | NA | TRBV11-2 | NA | TGTGCCAGCAGCTTATCGGGCGGAACCTACGAGCAGTACTTC | CASSLSGGTYEQYF
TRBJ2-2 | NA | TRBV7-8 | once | TGTGCCAGCAGCCGGGACGGGCACACCTTGGAGCTGTTTTTT | CASSRDGHTLELFF
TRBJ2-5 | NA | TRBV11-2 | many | TGTGCCAGCAGCTTAGGACAGAACCAGTACTTC | CASSLGQNQYF
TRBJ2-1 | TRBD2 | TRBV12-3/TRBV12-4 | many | TGTGCCAGCAGCCTCGGGGGGACTCCTATTCGTGAGCAGTTCTTC | CASSLGGTPIREQFF
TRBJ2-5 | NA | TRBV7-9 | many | TGTGCCAGCAGCTTAGCGCTGGGGGCCGAAGAGACCCAGTACTTC | CASSLALGAEETQYF
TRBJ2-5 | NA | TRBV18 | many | TGTGCCAGCTCACCAGAGAAGACCCAGTACTTC | CASSPEKTQYF
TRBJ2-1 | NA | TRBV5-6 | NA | TGTGCCAGCAGACAAAACTCTATTCTCGCGAGGAATGAGCAGTTCTTC | CASRQNSILARNEQFF
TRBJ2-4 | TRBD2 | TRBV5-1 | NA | TGCGCCAGCAGCTTGGTGACGGGGGGGCTGGGCAACATTCAGTACTTC | CASSLVTGGLGNIQYF
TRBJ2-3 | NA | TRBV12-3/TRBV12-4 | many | TGTGCCAGCAGCCCAGGAGGGAGTGGAGGGCTCAGGACAGATACGCAGTATTTT | CASSPGGSGGLRTDTQYF
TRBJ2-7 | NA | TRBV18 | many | TGTGCCAGCTCACCAGGAGTGAGGTACGAGCAGTACTTC | CASSPGVRYEQYF
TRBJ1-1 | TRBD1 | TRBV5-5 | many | TGTGCCAGCAGTGGACAGGGGGCGGTGGCTTTCTTT | CASSGQGAVAFF
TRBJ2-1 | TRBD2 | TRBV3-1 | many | TGTGCCAGCAGCCGAATAATAGCGGGAGGACTGGGCAATGAGCAGTTCTTC | CASSRIIAGGLGNEQFF
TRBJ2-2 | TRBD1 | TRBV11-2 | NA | TGTGCCAGCAGCTTGGGACAGGGCGGATCCGGGGAGCTGTTTTTT | CASSLGQGGSGELFF
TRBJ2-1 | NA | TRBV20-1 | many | TGCAGTGCTAGGCAGAACCACAATGAGCAGTTCTTC | CSARQNHNEQFF
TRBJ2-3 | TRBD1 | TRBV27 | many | TGTGCCAGCAGCCAGGACAGGGACGGCACAGATACGCAGTATTTT | CASSQDRDGTDTQYF
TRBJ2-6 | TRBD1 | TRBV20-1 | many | TGCAGTGCTCCCACCAGGGACAGGGATCATGGGGCCAACGTCCTGACTTTC | CSAPTRDRDHGANVLTF
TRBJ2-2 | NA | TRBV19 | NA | TGTGCCAGTAGTATAGTGAACACCGGGGAGCTGTTTTTT | CASSIVNTGELFF
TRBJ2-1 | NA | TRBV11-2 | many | TGTGCCAGCAGCCTACCGACATTAGGGCTGGATGAGCAGTTCTTC | CASSLPTLGLDEQFF
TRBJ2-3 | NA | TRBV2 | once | TGTGCCAGCAGTGAAGCCAGGGATACGCAGTATTTT | CASSEARDTQYF
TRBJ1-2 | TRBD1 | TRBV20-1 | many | TGCAGTGCTAGCGCCCCCACTATACAGGGGGCTGGAGGCTACACCTTC | CSASAPTIQGAGGYTF
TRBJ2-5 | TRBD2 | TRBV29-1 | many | TGCAGCGTTGAAGATCGACTAGCGGGGGTTCAAGAGACCCAGTACTTC | CSVEDRLAGVQETQYF
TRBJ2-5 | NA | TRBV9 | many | TGTGCCAGCAGCGTGGGACCAGCATTGTCGGAGACCCAGTACTTC | CASSVGPALSETQYF
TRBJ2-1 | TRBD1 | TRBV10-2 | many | TGCGCCAGCAGTGATTGGACAGGGAGGAATGAGCAGTTCTTC | CASSDWTGRNEQFF
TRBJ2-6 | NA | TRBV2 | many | TGTGCCAGCGGCCCCGGGGTTCTGGGGGCCAACGTCCTGACTTTC | CASGPGVLGANVLTF
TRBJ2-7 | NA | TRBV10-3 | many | TGTGCCATCAGTGATATGGGCTTCGGACTCGAGCAGTACTTC | CAISDMGFGLEQYF
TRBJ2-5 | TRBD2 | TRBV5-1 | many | TGCGCCAGCAGCTTCCTGACTAGCGAGGGGGAGACCCAGTACTTC | CASSFLTSEGETQYF
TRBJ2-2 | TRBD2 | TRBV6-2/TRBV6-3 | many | TGTGCCAGCAGTTACCGTCGGACTAGTAGCACCGGGGAGCTGTTTTTT | CASSYRRTSSTGELFF
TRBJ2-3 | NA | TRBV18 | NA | TGTGCCAGTTCCGATAAAGATACGCAGTATTTT | CASSDKDTQYF
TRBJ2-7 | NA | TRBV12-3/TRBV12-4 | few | TGTGCCAGCAGTATGACGGTTTACGAGCAGTACTTC | CASSMTVYEQYF
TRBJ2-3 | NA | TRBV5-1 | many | TGCGCCAGCAGCTTTGCAGGGCAAACAGATACGCAGTATTTT | CASSFAGQTDTQYF
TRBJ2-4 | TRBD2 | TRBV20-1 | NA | TGCAGTGCTAGGGCCCTCGGGAGCGGGAGATCCAAAAACATTCAGTACTTC | CSARALGSGRSKNIQYF
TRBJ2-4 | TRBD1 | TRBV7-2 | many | TGTGCCAGCAGCCCGCGGACAGGGGGTAACATTCAGTACTTC | CASSPRTGGNIQYF
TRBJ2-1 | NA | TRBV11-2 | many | TGTGCCAGCAGCTTCGGTTCCTCCTACAATGAGCAGTTCTTC | CASSFGSSYNEQFF
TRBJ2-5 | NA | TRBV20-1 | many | TGCAGTGCGCGAAAGAACCAAGAGACCCAGTACTTC | CSARKNQETQYF
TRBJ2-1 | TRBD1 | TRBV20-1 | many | TGCAGTGCGTACAGGGGTAATGAGCAGTTCTTC | CSAYRGNEQFF
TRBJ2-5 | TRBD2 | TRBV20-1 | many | TGCAGTGCTCTTAGCGGGACGATCCCTCAGGAGACCCAGTACTTC | CSALSGTIPQETQYF
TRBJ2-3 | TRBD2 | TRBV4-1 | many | TGCGCCAGCAGCCGGGGACTAGCGGATATCACAGATACGCAGTATTTT | CASSRGLADITDTQYF
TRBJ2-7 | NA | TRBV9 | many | TGTGCCAGCAGCGTAGGGCAGGTATCCTACGAGCAGTACTTC | CASSVGQVSYEQYF
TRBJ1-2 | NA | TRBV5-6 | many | TGTGCCAGCAGCTTGGGACAGCGTAACTATGGCTACACCTTC | CASSLGQRNYGYTF
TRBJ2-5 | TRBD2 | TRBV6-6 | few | TGTGCCAGCAGTTACCCGGGGGGTCCAGAGACCCAGTACTTC | CASSYPGGPETQYF
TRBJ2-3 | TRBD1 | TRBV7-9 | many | TGTGCCAGCAGCATTACAGGGGGGAGAGATACGCAGTATTTT | CASSITGGRDTQYF
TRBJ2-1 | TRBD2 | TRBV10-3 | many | TGTGCCATCAGTGAAACGTTGGCGGGAGGGACCACCTACAATGAGCAGTTCTTC | CAISETLAGGTTYNEQFF